A selection of T cell receptor beta chains follows, all from one sample in a study of spatial heterogeneity in lung cancer. TCRdb fed the 5' RACE reads into MiXCR, producing one record per CDR3 protein. Here the sample spans 55,000 to 75,000 distinct CDR3 sequences, roughly 8% being singletons. Sequences were derived from PBMCs, sampled at surgery. Receptor source: a female donor with early-stage non-small cell lung cancer. The CDR3 runs from the conserved cysteine through the conserved F or W. Each record gives: J gene, clone size, D gene, V gene, CDR3 protein, CDR3 DNA. A D gene is named only where the DNA matches it firmly. For some rows the clone size is stated as once, few or many, or as a class when expanded; others skip it.

>TRBJ2-1|large|.|TRBV12-3/TRBV12-4
CASCLENEQFF
TGTGCCAGCTGCCTCGAGAATGAGCAGTTCTTC
>TRBJ2-1|few|.|TRBV6-2/TRBV6-3
CASSYSIQGGGPSYNEQFF
TGTGCCAGCAGTTACTCGATACAGGGGGGAGGGCCCTCCTACAATGAGCAGTTCTTC
>TRBJ2-2|many|.|TRBV10-1
CASSDRLPNTGELFF
TGCGCCAGCAGTGATAGGCTCCCGAACACCGGGGAGCTGTTTTTT
>TRBJ1-4|many|.|TRBV2
CASSETVGLFF
TGTGCCAGCAGTGAAACGGTGGGACTGTTTTTT
>TRBJ1-2|.|.|TRBV6-5
CASSYRALNYGYTF
TGTGCCAGCAGTTACAGGGCCCTTAACTATGGCTACACCTTC
>TRBJ1-1|.|.|TRBV3-1
CASSLGRGTRDTEAFF
TGTGCCAGCAGCCTAGGAAGAGGGACCAGGGACACTGAAGCTTTCTTT
>TRBJ2-7|many|.|TRBV29-1
CSVDGEAHEQYF
TGCAGCGTTGACGGGGAGGCCCACGAGCAGTACTTC
>TRBJ1-5|many|.|TRBV7-6
CASSLQPTPSNQPQHF
TGTGCCAGCAGCTTACAACCGACGCCTTCCAATCAGCCCCAGCATTTT
>TRBJ2-1|few|.|TRBV30
CAWKIGHNEQFF
TGTGCCTGGAAGATAGGCCACAATGAGCAGTTCTTC
>TRBJ2-1|few|.|TRBV3-1
CASSTLDGSPYNEQFF
TGTGCCAGCAGCACCTTGGACGGGAGCCCCTACAATGAGCAGTTCTTC
>TRBJ2-2|many|.|TRBV6-5
CASSTAKGFTGELFF
TGTGCCAGCAGTACCGCCAAAGGTTTCACCGGGGAGCTGTTTTTT
>TRBJ1-1|many|TRBD1|TRBV7-9
CASSFMAGRQGAKTEAFF
TGTGCCAGCAGCTTTATGGCCGGCCGACAGGGGGCGAAAACTGAAGCTTTCTTT
>TRBJ1-4|many|.|TRBV7-9
CATKTGVNEKLFF
TGTGCCACCAAGACAGGAGTTAATGAAAAACTGTTTTTT
>TRBJ1-1|many|TRBD1|TRBV20-1
CSADFGTDTEAFF
TGCAGTGCTGACTTCGGGACAGACACTGAAGCTTTCTTT
>TRBJ2-3|few|.|TRBV9
CASSVGQFGTDTQYF
TGTGCCAGCAGCGTAGGGCAGTTTGGCACAGATACGCAGTATTTT
>TRBJ2-1|medium-sized|.|TRBV3-1
CASSQGLENEQFF
TGTGCCAGCAGCCAGGGATTAGAAAATGAGCAGTTCTTC
>TRBJ2-7|many|.|TRBV15
CATSIQPYEQYF
TGTGCCACCAGCATACAGCCCTACGAGCAGTACTTC
>TRBJ2-7|.|TRBD1|TRBV29-1
CSATGTGGSGEQYF
TGCAGCGCTACCGGGACAGGGGGCTCTGGCGAGCAGTACTTC
>TRBJ1-2|many|TRBD1|TRBV5-1
CASSSGTGGMEGYGYTF
TGCGCCAGCAGCTCGGGGACAGGGGGCATGGAAGGCTATGGCTACACCTTC
>TRBJ1-6|many|.|TRBV9
CASSPQPAGTNSPLHF
TGTGCCAGCAGCCCCCAGCCGGCAGGGACGAATTCACCCCTCCACTTT
>TRBJ1-3|few|.|TRBV5-1
CASSLARPRAGNTIYF
TGCGCCAGCAGCTTGGCCCGCCCCAGGGCTGGAAACACCATATATTTT
>TRBJ1-1|many|.|TRBV28
CANWKGNTEAFF
TGTGCCAACTGGAAGGGCAACACTGAAGCTTTCTTT
>TRBJ2-3|.|TRBD2|TRBV9
CASSARGGQDTQYF
TGTGCCAGCAGCGCGCGGGGGGGCCAAGATACGCAGTATTTT
>TRBJ1-6|many|.|TRBV28
CASGDPYNSPLHF
TGTGCCAGCGGGGACCCGTATAATTCACCCCTCCACTTT
>TRBJ1-4|many|.|TRBV28
CASSPPQGLTNEKLFF
TGTGCCAGCAGTCCCCCTCAAGGCCTAACTAATGAAAAACTGTTTTTT
>TRBJ2-2|few|.|TRBV15
CATSSLRNTGELFF
TGTGCCACCAGCAGCCTGCGGAACACCGGGGAGCTGTTTTTT
>TRBJ1-1|many|.|TRBV6-5
CASSYRPRSVNTEAFF
TGTGCCAGCAGTTACCGGCCCAGGAGTGTGAACACTGAAGCTTTCTTT